This T cell receptor beta chain was sequenced for a study of T cells after posttransplantation cyclophosphamide. Notes on the study in general: Donor-recipient repertoire similarity was low at 1-2 months, rising over year one. Recipient CMV seropositivity and CMV reactivation strongly tracked TRB clonality. Skin or GI-infiltrating T cells shared few TRB sequences with blood.

Methotrexate plus calcineurin inhibitor accompanied controls' myeloablative marrow transplants; sampling was 1 year later. Here immunoSEQ multiplex PCR was the method, and the copy in TCRdb shows in-frame clones only, minus some. The sample carries fewer than 20,000 clones, more than 80% recorded once. To note about this clone: The antigen remains undetermined.

V shed 2 bases and J shed 3 bases, with 10 bases lying between them. Germline V gene data show CDR1 as SGHVS and CDR2 as FNYEAQ. This CDR3 is 14 amino acids long. The receptor was isolated from a male patient aged 25-45 years who received an allogeneic stem cell transplant from an unrelated donor, was CMV-positive, and had acute and chronic GVHD. Some T cells could come from the graft donor. The chain uses TRBV7-6 and TRBJ1-2, with TRBD1 as a possible D gene (6 bases). Sequencing was performed on PBMCs, taken around 59 weeks after allogeneic stem cell transplant with calcineurin inhibitor and methotrexate. CDR3 amino acids: CASSLTDSDYGYTF. The CDR3 bases are TGTGCCAGCAGCTTAACGGACAGTGACTATGGCTACACCTTC.